Listed below are T cell receptor beta chains from one sample, sequenced in a study of CD8 T cells in ankylosing spondylitis. In TCRdb, the 5' RACE reads were re-called with MiXCR into one record per CDR3 protein. This table has approximately 440,000 distinct CDR3 sequences, more than 15% appearing once. Sequenced input: blood, either unsorted or a sorted T cell fraction (not recorded which). Receptors originate from a male donor with ankylosing spondylitis. The CDR3 runs from the conserved cysteine through the conserved F or W. The D gene is left open where the match is weak. Rows give clone size only sometimes, using once, few, many, or a class for an expanded clone.

15 TRBJ2-1 TRBV6-2/TRBV6-3 . once TGTGCCAGCAGCCCAGGACAGATACCTTACAATGAGCAGTTCTTC CASSPGQIPYNEQFF
12 TRBJ1-2 TRBV20-1 . few TGCAGTGCTAACAGGGTTGGCTATGGCTACACCTTC CSANRVGYGYTF
11 TRBJ2-1 TRBV24-1 . few TGTGCCACCAGTAGGGGAAAGGAGCAGTTCTTC CATSRGKEQFF
13 TRBJ2-7 TRBV12-3/TRBV12-4 . few TGTGCCAGCAGTGGACAGTCGGTAGGCGAGCAGTACTTC CASSGQSVGEQYF
16 TRBJ1-2 TRBV5-1 . . TGCGCCAGCAGCTTGGTGGGGGGCGCAGCTAACTATGGCTACACCTTC CASSLVGGAANYGYTF
14 TRBJ1-1 TRBV12-3/TRBV12-4 . few TGTGCCAGCAGTACAGGGATGTCGAACACTGAAGCTTTCTTT CASSTGMSNTEAFF
15 TRBJ2-7 TRBV28 TRBD2 few TGTGCCAGCAGTTTAAAGGTAGCGGGAGAGAAAGAGCAGTACTTC CASSLKVAGEKEQYF
17 TRBJ2-1 TRBV4-3 TRBD2 . TGCGCCAGCAGCCCGGGACTAGCGGGAGATCGGGGGAATGAGCAGTTCTTC CASSPGLAGDRGNEQFF
14 TRBJ2-5 TRBV7-9 . few TGTGCCAGCAGCTTTTCAGGTTCTGAAGAGACCCAGTACTTC CASSFSGSEETQYF
12 TRBJ2-7 TRBV5-6 . many TGTGCCAGCAGTCTCCAGACCTACGAGCAGTACTTC CASSLQTYEQYF
13 TRBJ2-7 TRBV12-3/TRBV12-4 TRBD2 . TGTGCCAGCAGTAACGGACTAGCTTACGAGCAGTACTTC CASSNGLAYEQYF
13 TRBJ1-2 TRBV29-1 . many TGCAGCGTCCGGCGGGAATCCCTCTATGGCTACACCTTC CSVRRESLYGYTF
17 TRBJ2-6 TRBV12-3/TRBV12-4 . . TGTGCCAGCAGAAGGGCAGTAGCGTCCCCCGGGGCCAACGTCCTGACTTTC CASRRAVASPGANVLTF
11 TRBJ1-2 TRBV10-1 . . TGCGCCAGCAGTAACGGATATGGCTACACCTTC CASSNGYGYTF
14 TRBJ1-1 TRBV20-1 . many TGCAGTGCTAGAGTAGGGGGTCGGAACACTGAAGCTTTCTTT CSARVGGRNTEAFF
15 TRBJ2-1 TRBV19 . few TGTGCCAGTAGTATAGGGGTGGGATTCTACAATGAGCAGTTCTTC CASSIGVGFYNEQFF
13 TRBJ2-5 TRBV27 . . TGTGCCAGCAGTCCCCGCGGACGGACGGCCCAGTACTTC CASSPRGRTAQYF
14 TRBJ1-3 TRBV3-1 . few TGTGCCAGCAGCCAACAGGGGCCTGGAAACACCATATATTTT CASSQQGPGNTIYF
11 TRBJ2-3 TRBV10-3 . many TGTGCCATCAGAAGCCCAGATACGCAGTATTTT CAIRSPDTQYF
18 TRBJ2-7 TRBV4-2 . . TGTGCCAGCAGCCAAGATATTAACGCGGCAGGGAAGTCTGCCGAGCAGTACTTC CASSQDINAAGKSAEQYF
16 TRBJ1-2 TRBV7-2 TRBD1 many TGTGCCAGCAGCTTACTTCAGGGGGTTTCTAACTATGGCTACACCTTC CASSLLQGVSNYGYTF
13 TRBJ2-3 TRBV12-3/TRBV12-4 TRBD2 . TGTGCCATCCGGACTAGCAGCACAGATACGCAGTATTTT CAIRTSSTDTQYF
16 TRBJ2-3 TRBV7-9 TRBD2 few TGTGCCAGCAGCAGGGGGACTAGCGGACTCACAGATACGCAGTATTTT CASSRGTSGLTDTQYF